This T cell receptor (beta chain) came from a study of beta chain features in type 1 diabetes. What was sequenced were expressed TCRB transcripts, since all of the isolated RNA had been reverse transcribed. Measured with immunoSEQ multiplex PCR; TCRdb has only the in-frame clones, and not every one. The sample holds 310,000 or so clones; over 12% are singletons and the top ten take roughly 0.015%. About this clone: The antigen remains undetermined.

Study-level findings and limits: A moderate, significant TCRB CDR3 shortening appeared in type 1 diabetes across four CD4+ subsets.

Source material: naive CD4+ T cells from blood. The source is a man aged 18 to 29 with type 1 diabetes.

The CDR3 DNA is TGTGCCAGCAGTTTATTCCCCGCGGTAGCGGGAGGTCCACGGTACGAGCAGTACTTC. Its protein is CASSLFPAVAGGPRYEQYF. The chain joins TRBV27 to TRBJ2-7; 10 nucleotides match TRBD2. The CDR3 contains 19 residues. Germline V gene lookup returns CDR1 MNHEY and CDR2 SMNVEV (reference sequence). The V segment lost 1 base and the J segment 4 bases; nucleotides outside the gene matches: 16.